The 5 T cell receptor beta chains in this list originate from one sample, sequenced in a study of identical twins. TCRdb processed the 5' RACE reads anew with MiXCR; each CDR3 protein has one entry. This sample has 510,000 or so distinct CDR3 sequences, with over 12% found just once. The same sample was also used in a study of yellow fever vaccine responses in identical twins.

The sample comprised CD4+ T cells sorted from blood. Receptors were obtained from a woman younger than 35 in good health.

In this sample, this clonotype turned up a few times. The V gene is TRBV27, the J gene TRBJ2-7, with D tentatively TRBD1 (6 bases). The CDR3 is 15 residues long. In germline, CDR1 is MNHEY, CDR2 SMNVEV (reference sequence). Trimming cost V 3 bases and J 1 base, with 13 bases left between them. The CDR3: CASSFLGAKSYEQYF. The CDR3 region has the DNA TGTGCCAGCAGTTTCTTGGGGGCGAAATCCTACGAGCAGTACTTC.

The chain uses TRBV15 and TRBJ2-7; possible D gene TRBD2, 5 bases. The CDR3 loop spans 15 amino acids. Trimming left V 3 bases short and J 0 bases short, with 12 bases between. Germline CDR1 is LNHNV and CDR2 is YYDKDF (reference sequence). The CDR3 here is CATSRSGRGSYEQYV. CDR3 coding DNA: TGTGCCACCAGCAGGTCGGGTCGGGGCTCCTACGAGCAGTACGTC.

The CDR3 nucleotides are TGTGCCAGCAGCCCGCGCAGAAAGACTAGCGGGGGACCGAACACCGGGGAGCTGTTTTTT. Translated: CASSPRRKTSGGPNTGELFF. This chain uses TRBV11-1 with TRBJ2-2; 12 bases are shared with TRBD2. The germline V gene has CDR1 SGHAT and CDR2 FQDESV (reference sequence). The CDR3 is 20 residues long. V trimming: 5 bases; J trimming: 0 bases; junction bases outside the gene matches: 13.

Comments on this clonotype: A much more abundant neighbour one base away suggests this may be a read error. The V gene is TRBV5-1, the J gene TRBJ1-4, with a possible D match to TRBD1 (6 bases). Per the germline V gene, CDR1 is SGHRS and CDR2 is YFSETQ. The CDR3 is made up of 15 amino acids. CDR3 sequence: CACSFNRATNEKLFF. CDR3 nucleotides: TGCGCCTGCAGCTTTAACAGGGCAACTAATGAAAAACTGTTTTTT.

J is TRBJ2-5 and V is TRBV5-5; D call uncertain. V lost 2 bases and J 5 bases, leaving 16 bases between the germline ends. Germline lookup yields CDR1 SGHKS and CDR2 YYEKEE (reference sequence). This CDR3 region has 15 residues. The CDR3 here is CASSFSRSAAETQYF. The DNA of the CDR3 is TGTGCCAGCAGCTTCAGCAGGAGCGCTGCGGAGACCCAGTACTTC. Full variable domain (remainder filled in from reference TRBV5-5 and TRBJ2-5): DAGVTQSPTHLIKTRGQQVTLRCSPISGHKSVSWYQQVLGQGPQFIFQYYEKEERGRGNFPDRFSARQFPNYSSELNVNALLLGDSALYLCASSFSRSAAETQYFGPGTRLLVL.